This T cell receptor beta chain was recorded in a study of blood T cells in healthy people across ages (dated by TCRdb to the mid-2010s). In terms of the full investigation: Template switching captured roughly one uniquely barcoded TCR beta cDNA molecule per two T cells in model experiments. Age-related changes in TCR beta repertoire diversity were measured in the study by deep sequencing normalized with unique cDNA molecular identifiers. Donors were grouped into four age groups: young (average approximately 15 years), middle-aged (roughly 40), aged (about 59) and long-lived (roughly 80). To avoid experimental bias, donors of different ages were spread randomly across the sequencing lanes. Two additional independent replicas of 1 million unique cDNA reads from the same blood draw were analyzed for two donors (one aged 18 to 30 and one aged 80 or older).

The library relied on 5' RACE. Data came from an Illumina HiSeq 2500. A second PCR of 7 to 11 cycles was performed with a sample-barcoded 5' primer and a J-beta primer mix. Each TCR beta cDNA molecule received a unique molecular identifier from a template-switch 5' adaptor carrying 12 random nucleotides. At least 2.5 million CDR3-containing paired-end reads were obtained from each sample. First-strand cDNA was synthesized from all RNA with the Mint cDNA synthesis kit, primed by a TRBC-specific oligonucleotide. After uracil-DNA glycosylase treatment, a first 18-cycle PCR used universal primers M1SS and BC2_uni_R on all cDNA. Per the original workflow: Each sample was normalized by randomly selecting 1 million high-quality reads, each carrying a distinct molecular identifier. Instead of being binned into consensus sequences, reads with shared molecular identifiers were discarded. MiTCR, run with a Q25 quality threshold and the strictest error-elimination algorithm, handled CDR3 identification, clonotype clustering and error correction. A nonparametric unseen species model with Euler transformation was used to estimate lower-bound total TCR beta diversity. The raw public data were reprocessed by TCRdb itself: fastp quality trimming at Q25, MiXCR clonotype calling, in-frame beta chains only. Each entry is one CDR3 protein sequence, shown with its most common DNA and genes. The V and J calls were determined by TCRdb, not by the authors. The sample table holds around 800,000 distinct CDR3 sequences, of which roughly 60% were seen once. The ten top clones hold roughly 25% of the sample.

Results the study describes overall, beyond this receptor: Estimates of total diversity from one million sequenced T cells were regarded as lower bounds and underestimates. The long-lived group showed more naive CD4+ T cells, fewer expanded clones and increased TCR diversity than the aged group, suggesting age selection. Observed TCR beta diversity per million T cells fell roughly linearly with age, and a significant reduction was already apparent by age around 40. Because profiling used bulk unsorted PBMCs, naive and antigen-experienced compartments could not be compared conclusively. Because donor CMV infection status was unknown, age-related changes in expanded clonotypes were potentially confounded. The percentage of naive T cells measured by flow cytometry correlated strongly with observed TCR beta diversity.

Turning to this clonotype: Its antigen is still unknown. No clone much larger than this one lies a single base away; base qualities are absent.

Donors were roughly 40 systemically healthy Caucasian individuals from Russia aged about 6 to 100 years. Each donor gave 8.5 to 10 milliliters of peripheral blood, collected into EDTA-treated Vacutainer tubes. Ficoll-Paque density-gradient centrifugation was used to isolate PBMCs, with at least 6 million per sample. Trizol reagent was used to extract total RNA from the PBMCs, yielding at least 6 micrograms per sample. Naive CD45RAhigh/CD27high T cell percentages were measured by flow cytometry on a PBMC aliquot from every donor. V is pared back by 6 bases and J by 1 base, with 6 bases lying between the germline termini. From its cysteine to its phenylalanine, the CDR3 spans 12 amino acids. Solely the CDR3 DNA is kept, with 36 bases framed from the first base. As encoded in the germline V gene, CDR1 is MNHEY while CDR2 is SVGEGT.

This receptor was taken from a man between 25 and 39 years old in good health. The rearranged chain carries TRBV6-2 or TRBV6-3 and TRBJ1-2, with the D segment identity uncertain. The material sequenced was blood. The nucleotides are TGTGCCAGCAGAGGAATTAACTATGGCTACACCTTC. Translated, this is CASRGINYGYTF.